These T cell receptor beta chains were read from a single sample in a study of OX40 agonist ivuxolimab in advanced cancers. TCRdb keeps only in-frame clones here, not all; method: immunoSEQ multiplex PCR. The sample contains 65,000 to 95,000 clones, roughly 88% of which appear only once. The source material was CD4+ or CD8+ T cells sorted from blood, sampled in a trial of the OX40 agonist ivuxolimab. The receptors shown here come from an adult with an advanced solid tumor such as melanoma, head and neck, liver or kidney cancer. CDR3s include the opening cysteine and the closing phenylalanine or tryptophan. Each record gives: J gene, clone size, V gene, D gene, CDR3 DNA, CDR3 protein. D genes are given only for firm matches. Clone size is not always given. Where it is, it says once, few, many or a class for expanded clones.

TRBJ1-6 | - | TRBV20-1 | - | TGCAGTGCTACTTTGGGGCTTGGGCTCCACTTT | CSATLGLGLHF
TRBJ2-2 | - | TRBV2 | - | TGTGCCAGCAAGAGGACCGGGAACACCGGGGAGCTGTTTTTT | CASKRTGNTGELFF
TRBJ2-7 | - | TRBV5-6 | - | TGTGCCAGCAGCTTGGGTTTCGTAGGTCATAGGGTAGGCGAGCAGTACTTC | CASSLGFVGHRVGEQYF
TRBJ2-1 | - | TRBV5-1 | TRBD1 | TGCGCCAGCAGCTTGGCCGGGCTCACAGGGGGTGAAAATGAGCAGTTCTTC | CASSLAGLTGGENEQFF
TRBJ2-1 | - | TRBV7-3 | TRBD2 | TGTGCCAGCAGTCTCAGCGGGAGCCCCTACAATGAGCAGTTCTTC | CASSLSGSPYNEQFF
TRBJ2-1 | - | TRBV14 | - | TGTGCCAGCAGCCAAAGGGCGGGCCAGGCCTACAATGAGCAGTTCTTC | CASSQRAGQAYNEQFF
TRBJ1-2 | - | TRBV7-8 | - | TGTGCCAGCCGCCCCACAGGGACGAATGGCTACACCTTC | CASRPTGTNGYTF
TRBJ1-2 | - | TRBV5-6 | - | TGTGCCAGCAGCTTGGCAGGGACCTATGGCTACACCTTC | CASSLAGTYGYTF
TRBJ1-3 | - | TRBV25-1 | - | TGTGCCAGCAGTAGGTGGGGGTCTGGAAACACCATATATTTT | CASSRWGSGNTIYF
TRBJ1-4 | few | TRBV11-2 | - | TGTGCCAGCAGCTCAAAAATAAACGCCCCGGGGAAAGAAAAACTGTTTTTT | CASSSKINAPGKEKLFF
TRBJ2-7 | - | TRBV11-2 | - | TGTGCCAGCAGCTTACGTACCTACGAGCAGTACTTC | CASSLRTYEQYF
TRBJ1-2 | - | TRBV29-1 | - | TGCAGCGTTGAAGGTGGCAGCTATAACTATGGCTACACCTTC | CSVEGGSYNYGYTF
TRBJ1-1 | - | TRBV11-2 | TRBD1 | TGTGCCAGCAGCTCACAGGGGGCCGGGGTCACTGAAGCTTTCTTT | CASSSQGAGVTEAFF
TRBJ2-1 | - | TRBV29-1 | TRBD2 | TGCAGCGTTGAGATGCTAGCGGGATATGAGCAGTTCTTC | CSVEMLAGYEQFF
TRBJ2-7 | - | TRBV7-2 | - | TGTGCCAGCAGCTTACAGACCGCCTACGAGCAGTACTTC | CASSLQTAYEQYF
TRBJ1-6 | - | TRBV30 | - | TGTGCCTGGAGTGTGGTCCGGGGGTCACCCCTCCACTTT | CAWSVVRGSPLHF
TRBJ2-7 | - | TRBV6-1 | - | TGTGCCAGCTTGAACCCAGTCGAAGCCGAGCAGTACTTC | CASLNPVEAEQYF
TRBJ2-3 | - | TRBV7-2 | TRBD2 | TGTGCCAGCAGCTTAGTGGCAAGCGGGAGACCAGATACGCAGTATTTT | CASSLVASGRPDTQYF
TRBJ1-3 | - | TRBV6-9 | TRBD1 | TGTGCCAGCAGTTCCGGACAGGACCCAAATTCCAGCTCTGGAAACACCATATATTTT | CASSSGQDPNSSSGNTIYF
TRBJ2-2 | - | TRBV13 | TRBD2 | TGTGCCAGCAGCCCCCCGGGCGGGAGGGCCCTCGGCACCGGGGAGCTGTTTTTT | CASSPPGGRALGTGELFF
TRBJ2-7 | once | TRBV6-1 | - | TGTGCCAGCAGCCGGGACAATAGGGAAAACGAGCAGTACTTC | CASSRDNRENEQYF
TRBJ1-1 | - | TRBV6-5 | TRBD1 | TGTGCCAGCACGCAGAGCCCCACAGGGGACACTGAAGCTTTCTTT | CASTQSPTGDTEAFF
TRBJ2-1 | once | TRBV23-1 | - | TGCGCCAGCAGTCGCCCCGGGGGCGCCCGACCGGCCGATGAGCAGTTCTTC | CASSRPGGARPADEQFF
TRBJ1-2 | once | TRBV7-9 | - | TGTGCCAGCAGCCCCGGACAGCGCTATGGCTACACCTTC | CASSPGQRYGYTF
TRBJ1-5 | - | TRBV2 | - | TGTGCCAGCACCCCGGGGGATCAGCCCCAGCATTTT | CASTPGDQPQHF
TRBJ2-1 | - | TRBV19 | - | TGTGCCAGTAGTATTATCGGCGGGGGCCTACGAGAGAATGAGCAGTTCTTC | CASSIIGGGLRENEQFF
TRBJ1-1 | - | TRBV6-1 | TRBD1 | TGTGCCAGCACCCCAGGGGGTAACATGAACACTGAAGCTTTCTTT | CASTPGGNMNTEAFF
TRBJ1-6 | once | TRBV6-5 | - | TGTGCCAGCAATCCCTCCGGACAGCGCAATTCACCCCTCCACTTT | CASNPSGQRNSPLHF
TRBJ2-5 | - | TRBV19 | TRBD2 | TGTGCCAGTAGTATTTTAGGGAGCGGGAGGGCCCGGGAGACCCAGTACTTC | CASSILGSGRARETQYF
TRBJ2-6 | - | TRBV7-9 | - | TGTGCCAGCAGCCCCCGGAGGGTTATCTCTGGGGCCAACGTCCTGACTTTC | CASSPRRVISGANVLTF
TRBJ1-6 | - | TRBV18 | - | TGTGCCAGCTCACCAGCCTCCAGGGGAAAGCATTCACCCCTCCACTTT | CASSPASRGKHSPLHF
TRBJ2-1 | - | TRBV7-3 | TRBD2 | TGTGCCAGCAGCCCGGGACTAGCGGGAAACAATGAGCAGTTCTTC | CASSPGLAGNNEQFF
TRBJ1-2 | - | TRBV27 | - | TGTGCCAGCCGAGGCAAGGGGCTCGCGCAGATCAGTGGCTACACCTTC | CASRGKGLAQISGYTF
TRBJ1-2 | - | TRBV7-9 | TRBD1 | TGTGCCAGCAGCTTAGCTTTCCCCGACAGGGAGGGCTATGGCTACACCTTC | CASSLAFPDREGYGYTF
TRBJ1-2 | once | TRBV2 | TRBD1 | TGTGCCAGCAGATCCCAGGGGGACGGCTACACCTTC | CASRSQGDGYTF
TRBJ1-5 | once | TRBV19 | TRBD1 | TGTGCCAGTAGTCTCACGGACAGGGCGTATAGCAATCAGCCCCAGCATTTT | CASSLTDRAYSNQPQHF
TRBJ2-2 | - | TRBV19 | - | TGTGCCAGTAGGTCCGGATTTGTAGGTAGCGGGGAGCTGTTTTTT | CASRSGFVGSGELFF
TRBJ2-7 | - | TRBV29-1 | TRBD2 | TGCAGCTCCCGATCTAGCGGGAACGAGCAGTACTTC | CSSRSSGNEQYF
TRBJ2-3 | - | TRBV6-1 | - | TGTGCCACCGACTACGCCGGACAGCACACAGATACGCAGTATTTT | CATDYAGQHTDTQYF
TRBJ1-6 | - | TRBV30 | - | TGTGCCTGCGGGACATATAATTCACCCCTCCACTTT | CACGTYNSPLHF